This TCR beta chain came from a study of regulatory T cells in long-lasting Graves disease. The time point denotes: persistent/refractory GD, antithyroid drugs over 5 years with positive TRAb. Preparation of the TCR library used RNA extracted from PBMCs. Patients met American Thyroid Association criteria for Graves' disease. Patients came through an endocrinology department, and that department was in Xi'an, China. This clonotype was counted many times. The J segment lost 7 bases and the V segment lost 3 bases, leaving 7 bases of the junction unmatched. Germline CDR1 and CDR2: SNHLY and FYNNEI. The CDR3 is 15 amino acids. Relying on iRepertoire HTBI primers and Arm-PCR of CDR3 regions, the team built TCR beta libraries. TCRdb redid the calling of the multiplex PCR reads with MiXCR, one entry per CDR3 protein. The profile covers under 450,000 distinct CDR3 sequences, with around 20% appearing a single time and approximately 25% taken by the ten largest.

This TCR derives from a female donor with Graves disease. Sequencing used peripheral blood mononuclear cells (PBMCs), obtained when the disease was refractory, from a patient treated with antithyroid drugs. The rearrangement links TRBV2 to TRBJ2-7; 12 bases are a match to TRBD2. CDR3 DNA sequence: TGTGCCAGCAGTGACCCTAGCGGGAGGGCCTGGGAGCAGTACTTC. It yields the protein CASSDPSGRAWEQYF.